Given below is one T cell receptor (beta chain) in context. Antigen specificity is unknown. The second PCR ran about 6 to 11 cycles with a sample-barcoded 5' primer and J-beta primers. A single record per CDR3 protein comes from TCRdb applying MiXCR to the 5' RACE reads. The sample yields some 670,000 distinct CDR3 sequences, roughly half seen once. The data belong to a study of blood T cells in healthy people across ages. General observations from the study: Conclusively comparing naive with antigen-experienced cells was impossible with unsorted PBMCs. Observed TCR beta diversity per million T cells went down as age went up. This fall followed a roughly linear course with age.

Total RNA was extracted at no less than 6 micrograms per sample. CDR3 length: 16 amino acids. The germline V gene encodes CDR1 SGHTA and CDR2 FQGNSA. The ends lost 2 bases at V and 4 bases at J; junction bases unmatched: 10. The material sequenced was blood. This TCR was recovered from an elderly woman in good health. This sequence joins TRBV7-2 and TRBJ2-5; 7 nucleotides agree with TRBD2. CDR3 amino acids: CASSLTMSGTLETQYF. The CDR3 bases are TGTGCCAGCAGCTTAACGATGAGCGGGACCTTAGAGACCCAGTACTTC. Full variable domain (rest looked up from reference TRBV7-2 and TRBJ2-5): GAGVSQSPSNKVTEKGKDVELRCDPISGHTALYWYRQSLGQGLEFLIYFQGNSAPDKSGLPSDRFSAERTGGSVSTLTIQRTQQEDSAVYLCASSLTMSGTLETQYFGPGTRLLVL.